Listed here are 22 T cell receptor beta chains from one sample, sequenced in a study of T-cell memory formation after mild COVID-19. TCRdb used MiXCR to reprocess the 5' RACE reads, holding one entry per CDR3 protein. The sample holds just under 550,000 distinct CDR3 sequences, about a fifth seen once. Material: PBMCs or a T cell subset sorted from them (not recorded which). The receptor set was obtained from an adult woman who had mild COVID-19 (a few samples of this study predate the infection). Cell type and time point are not known.

This clonotype appeared a few times. The V call is TRBV7-3, the J call TRBJ1-1; D is perhaps TRBD1 (5 bases). In germline, CDR1 is SGHTA, CDR2 FQGTGA. The CDR3 contains 15 residues. Trimming shortened V by 0 bases and J by 4 bases, and 12 bases separated the two germline ends. CDR3: CASSLTGVAATEAFF. CDR3 nucleotides: TGTGCCAGCAGCTTAACGGGGGTCGCAGCCACTGAAGCTTTCTTT.

This clonotype was detected only a few times. The V and J genes are TRBV19 and TRBJ1-1; no reliable D call. The CDR3 has 14 residues. The germline gives CDR1 LNHDA, CDR2 SQIVND (reference sequence). Trimming pared 5 bases from V and 4 bases from J, leaving 14 bases between. The CDR3 sequence: CASSPPGRSTEAFF. CDR3 bases: TGTGCCAGTAGTCCTCCTGGGCGTAGCACTGAAGCTTTCTTT.

The V gene is TRBV7-9, the J gene TRBJ1-2, with 10 positions matching TRBD1. Per the germline V gene, CDR1 is SEHNR and CDR2 is FQNEAQ (reference sequence). Trimming cost V 8 bases and J 5 bases; bases outside gene matches: 11. The CDR3 loop spans 15 amino acids. CDR3 region: CASSRGDRGLYGYTF. In DNA, the CDR3 is TGTGCCAGCTCCAGGGGGGACAGGGGATTATATGGCTACACCTTC.

In its sample, this clonotype was seen a few times. The chain combines TRBV18 with TRBJ2-5, with D possibly TRBD1 on 6 matching bases. This CDR3 spans 14 amino acids. Germline V gene sequence: CDR1 KGHSH, CDR2 LQKENI. V shed 2 bases and J shed 7 bases, with 14 bases lying between them. The CDR3 reads CASSPSNTQGTQYF. CDR3 DNA: TGTGCCAGCTCACCAAGCAATACACAGGGGACCCAGTACTTC.

The V call is TRBV27, the J call TRBJ2-7, with D unresolved. Germline CDR1 and CDR2: MNHEY and SMNVEV (reference sequence). The V gene lost 7 bases and the J gene lost 6 bases, with 10 bases spanning the gap. The CDR3 spans 11 residues. CDR3 region: CASKGPPEQYF. DNA for the CDR3: TGTGCCAGCAAGGGTCCCCCCGAGCAGTACTTC.

This clonotype was counted a few times. The V gene is TRBV5-1, the J gene TRBJ2-7; D not certain. V lost 0 bases, J lost 3 bases, and 7 bases lay in between. The length of the CDR3 is 13 residues. CDR1 SGHRS and CDR2 YFSETQ come from the germline V gene. CDR3 residues: CASSLEIRYEQYF. CDR3 nucleotide sequence: TGCGCCAGCAGCTTGGAAATCCGCTACGAGCAGTACTTC.

In its sample, this clonotype was seen a few times. This sequence joins TRBV5-1 and TRBJ2-7; D may be TRBD1 (6 bases). Trimming cost V 0 bases and J 3 bases, with 10 bases left between them. The CDR3 totals 14 residues. Per germline, CDR1 SGHRS and CDR2 YFSETQ. CDR3 sequence (DNA): TGCGCCAGCAGCTTGGACAGGGCCCGCTACGAGCAGTACTTC. Amino acid sequence: CASSLDRARYEQYF.

The CDR3 nucleotides read TGTGCCAGCAGCCAAATTGATGGCTACACCTTC. Its protein is CASSQIDGYTF. This rearrangement joins TRBV3-1 to TRBJ1-2; D is unclear. From germline, CDR1 is LGHDT and CDR2 YNNKEL (reference sequence). The CDR3 consists of 11 residues. Trimming took 2 bases from V and 6 from J, leaving 4 bases between them.

This clonotype was seen a handful of times. The gene calls are TRBV6-2 or TRBV6-3 and TRBJ2-7; D unclear. Between the trimmed V and J ends, which lost 5 bases and 2 bases, there was a span of 16 bases. The CDR3 runs to 15 residues. Germline CDR1 is MNHEY and CDR2 is SVGEGT. CDR3 residues: CASSTPYVSAYEQYF. DNA of the CDR3: TGTGCCAGCAGTACCCCTTATGTGAGCGCCTACGAGCAGTACTTC.

In its sample, this clonotype was seen a few times. The chain has TRBV7-9 and TRBJ1-6; D gene unclear. Per germline, CDR1 SEHNR and CDR2 FQNEAQ (reference sequence). This CDR3 has 12 amino acids. The V and J ends lost 1 base and 8 bases respectively, with 3 bases between them. The CDR3 loop is CASSLGDSPLHF. The DNA for the CDR3 is TGTGCCAGCAGCTTAGGGGATTCACCCCTCCACTTT.

V gene TRBV18 combines with J gene TRBJ2-3, with D hard to call. The CDR3 totals 14 residues. The V gene's germline CDR1 is KGHSH and CDR2 LQKENI. Trimming removed 3 bases from V and 5 bases from J, with 12 bases in between. The CDR3 sequence is CASSPPSERDTQYF. In DNA form, the CDR3 reads TGTGCCAGCTCACCGCCTTCCGAGCGAGATACGCAGTATTTT.

The rearrangement links TRBV11-2 to TRBJ1-1, with D unresolved. The CDR3 extends over 16 amino acids. The germline V gene encodes CDR1 SGHAT and CDR2 FQNNGV. Trimming took off 0 bases at V and 5 bases at J, with 16 bases between the two ends. CDR3 in amino acids: CASSLDRVELSTEAFF. The CDR3 DNA reads TGTGCCAGCAGCTTAGATCGGGTCGAATTATCGACTGAAGCTTTCTTT. Full variable domain (outside the CDR3, taken from reference TRBV11-2 and TRBJ1-1): EAGVAQSPRYKIIEKRQSVAFWCNPISGHATLYWYQQILGQGPKLLIQFQNNGVVDDSQLPKDRFSAERLKGVDSTLKIQPAKLEDSAVYLCASSLDRVELSTEAFFGQGTRLTVV.

There are a few counts of this clonotype. This rearrangement joins TRBV29-1 to TRBJ2-2; tentative D call: TRBD1 (5 bases). The length of the CDR3 is 15 residues. Germline V gives CDR1 SQVTM, CDR2 ANQGSEA. Between the trimmed V and J ends, which lost 2 bases and 1 base, there was a span of 11 bases. The CDR3 nucleotides are TGCAGCGTTGAATTGTCCGACAGGAACACCGGGGAGCTGTTTTTT. Its protein product is CSVELSDRNTGELFF.

This clonotype was detected only a few times. The V gene is TRBV7-6, the J gene TRBJ1-6; a weak D match, TRBD1 (5 bases). Germline values: CDR1 SGHVS, CDR2 FNYEAQ. The CDR3 loop spans 16 amino acids. The germline V and J ends were trimmed by 5 bases and 10 bases, with 21 bases remaining between them. CDR3 DNA sequence: TGTGCCAGCAGCCTAGGGGTAACGGGGCGAGGCTCACCCCTCCACTTT. Its translation: CASSLGVTGRGSPLHF.

This clonotype was detected only a few times. The chain carries TRBV5-4 and TRBJ2-3; D call uncertain. The length of the CDR3 is 15 residues. The V end lost 2 bases, the J end lost 0 bases, and 10 bases lay between the germline ends. CDR1 SGHNT and CDR2 YYREEE come from the germline V gene (reference sequence). The CDR3 bases are TGTGCCAGCAGCTTTGACGCGACTAGCACAGATACGCAGTATTTT. Translation: CASSFDATSTDTQYF.

V is TRBV12-3 or TRBV12-4 and J is TRBJ2-2; D possibly corresponds to TRBD1 (6 bases). The ends were cut back, 1 base at V and 7 bases at J, with 10 bases in the middle. The length of the CDR3 is 14 residues. The CDR3 nucleotides read TGTGCCAGCAGTTTAGGGGGGCCGGGCGGGGAGCTGTTTTTT. As protein: CASSLGGPGGELFF.

The V call is TRBV4-2, the J call TRBJ2-1, with a tentative D call TRBD2 (6 bases). The germline V gene has CDR1 LGHNA and CDR2 YNFKEQ. The length of the CDR3 is 16 residues. Trimming took 1 base from V and 2 from J, leaving 12 bases between them. The CDR3, as DNA: TGTGCCAGCAGCCAAGGTCTGCGGGGAACCTACAATGAGCAGTTCTTC. Its translation: CASSQGLRGTYNEQFF.

This clonotype turned up a few times. The chain carries TRBV6-6 and TRBJ2-3; 7 bases are a match to TRBD2. There are 21 residues in the CDR3. Per germline, CDR1 MNHNY and CDR2 SVGAGI (reference sequence). J lost 0 bases, V lost 2 bases, and 20 bases had no gene match. The CDR3 nucleotides read TGTGCCAGCAGTTACGGGATGTGGTCAGCGGGAAACCTACCTAGCACAGATACGCAGTATTTT. Translation gives CASSYGMWSAGNLPSTDTQYF.

This clonotype was seen a handful of times. The chain recombines TRBV24-1 with TRBJ1-5; TRBD1 agrees at 8 bases. Germline V gives CDR1 KGHDR, CDR2 SFDVKD. V was pared by 4 bases and J by 4 bases, with 8 bases of the junction left unmatched. The CDR3 is 16 amino acids. This CDR3 is CATSDPDRGWNQPQHF. The CDR3 bases are TGTGCCACCAGTGACCCCGACAGGGGATGGAATCAGCCCCAGCATTTT.

J is TRBJ2-1 and V is TRBV29-1; no clear D gene. V was pared by 2 bases and J by 5 bases, with 4 bases between. The V gene's germline CDR1 is SQVTM and CDR2 ANQGSEA. The CDR3 consists of 11 residues. DNA for the CDR3: TGCAGCGTTGAACCCCACAATGAGCAGTTCTTC. It yields the protein CSVEPHNEQFF.

This clonotype came up a few times. The rearrangement links TRBV7-3 to TRBJ2-1; D might be TRBD2 (7 bases). Trimming took 5 bases from V and 8 from J, leaving 16 bases between them. From germline, CDR1 is SGHTA and CDR2 FQGTGA. This CDR3 spans 14 amino acids. For the CDR3, the DNA is TGTGCCAGCAGCGGGGGGGGCTTGGTCGATGAGCAGTTCTTC. It codes for CASSGGGLVDEQFF.

This clonotype turned up a few times. The chain carries TRBV24-1 and TRBJ1-1; 8 positions agree with TRBD1. The ends lost 5 bases at V and 0 bases at J; junction bases unmatched: 4. The CDR3 has 15 amino acids. Germline-derived CDR1 and CDR2 are KGHDR and SFDVKD. The CDR3 reads CATSGNRGMNTEAFF. The DNA for the CDR3 is TGTGCCACCAGTGGTAACAGGGGGATGAACACTGAAGCTTTCTTT.